A selection of T cell receptor beta chains follows, all from one sample in a study of blood T cell repertoires in COVID-19. Profiled with immunoSEQ multiplex PCR; TCRdb holds only in-frame clones, not every one. The sample yields fewer than 75,000 clones, 65% to 85% seen once. The sample taken for sequencing was peripheral blood. Every receptor here comes from a man aged 55 to 70 with acute or convalescent COVID-19. CDR3s include the opening cysteine and the closing phenylalanine or tryptophan. D genes are given only for firm matches. Expanded clones are given a class, and other clones once, few, many or no size at all.

TRBD2 TRBJ2-7 TRBV10-2 16 - CASTQGRVIPSYEQYF
TRBD1 TRBJ1-1 TRBV5-4 17 - CASSLKRTGDMNTEAFF
TRBD1 TRBJ1-1 TRBV5-5 16 once CASSRVGQGLNTEAFF
- TRBJ1-4 TRBV7-9 14 - CASSVTGNNEKLFF
- TRBJ1-2 TRBV5-4 15 once CASRLRGSGAEGYTF
- TRBJ1-5 TRBV30 13 - CAWAQGSNQPQHF
- TRBJ1-2 TRBV5-4 13 few CASSLAGSYGYTF
- TRBJ2-3 TRBV27 14 - CASSFEPSTDTQYF
- TRBJ1-1 TRBV19 14 - CASSIKPENTEAFF
TRBD1 TRBJ1-3 TRBV5-1 16 few CASSPGDRDRGNTIYF
- TRBJ1-3 TRBV18 14 few CASSPGGSGNTIYF
- TRBJ1-1 TRBV11-1 14 few CASSLDISYTEAFF
TRBD2 TRBJ2-2 TRBV2 15 - CASSPPGLAGGELFF
- TRBJ1-1 TRBV11-2 13 - CASSSGRTPEAFF
- TRBJ1-6 TRBV24-1 19 - CATSDFWGEGVLYNSPLHF
TRBD1 TRBJ1-5 TRBV6-6 14 - CASSQGGGRQPQHF
- TRBJ2-1 TRBV19 9 - CASTNEQFF
- TRBJ1-2 TRBV18 15 - CASSPLPTDSYGYTF
TRBD1 TRBJ1-4 TRBV30 14 - CAWSTGQGEEKLFF